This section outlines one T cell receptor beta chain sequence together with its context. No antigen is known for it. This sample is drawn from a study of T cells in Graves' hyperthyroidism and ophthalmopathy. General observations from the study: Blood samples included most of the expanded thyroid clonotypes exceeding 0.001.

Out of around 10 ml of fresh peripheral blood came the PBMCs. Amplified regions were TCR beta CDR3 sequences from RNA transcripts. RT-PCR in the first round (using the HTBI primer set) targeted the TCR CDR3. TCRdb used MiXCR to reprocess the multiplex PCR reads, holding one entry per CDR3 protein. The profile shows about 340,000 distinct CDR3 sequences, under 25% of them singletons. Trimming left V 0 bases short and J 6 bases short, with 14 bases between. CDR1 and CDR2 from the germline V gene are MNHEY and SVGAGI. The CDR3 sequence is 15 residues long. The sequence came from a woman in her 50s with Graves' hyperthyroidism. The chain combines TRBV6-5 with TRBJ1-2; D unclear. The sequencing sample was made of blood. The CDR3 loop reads CASSYSGFSANGYTF. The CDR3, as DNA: TGTGCCAGCAGTTACTCGGGGTTTAGTGCCAATGGCTACACCTTC.